This T cell receptor (beta chain) emerged from a study of blood T cell repertoires in COVID-19. In the original processing: Amplification from reference gene primers served as the basis for estimated nucleated cell counts. Profiled with immunoSEQ multiplex PCR; TCRdb holds only in-frame clones, not every one. That table is the source of V, J and clone size, and D and trimming were worked out from the DNA. The sample holds about 160,000 clones; about 86% are singletons and the top ten take approximately 7%. The CDR3 runs to 16 residues. V lost 2 bases and J 0 bases, leaving 11 bases between the germline ends. The germline gives CDR1 MNHNS, CDR2 SASEGT.

V is TRBV6-1 and J is TRBJ1-3; TRBD1 is a possible D gene (5 bases). The clonotype comes from a man aged 50 to 60 with active or convalescent COVID-19. Sequencing used peripheral blood. The CDR3 is CASSEPGRNSGNTIYF. The DNA of the CDR3 is TGTGCCAGCAGTGAACCAGGGCGGAACTCTGGAAACACCATATATTTT.